This T cell receptor beta chain comes out of a study of cytomegalovirus exposure and HLA in healthy donors. General study results and limits: Later analysis identified several of the most significant clusters that appeared linked to common viral pathogens. The study listed about 150 cytomegalovirus-associated TCR beta chains. In a later analysis, V- and J-gene trimming of beta chains associated with a DCLRE1C missense variant, replicated independently.

The trim removed 3 bases at V and 4 bases at J, leaving 6 bases unmatched. The germline gives CDR1 LNHDA, CDR2 SQIVND (reference sequence). This CDR3 comprises 15 residues. A remark on this clone: The antigen remains undetermined.

Amplification used 60 Vbeta primers and 13 Jbeta primers. The data were produced by immunoSEQ multiplex PCR, yet TCRdb's version contains in-frame clones alone and is incomplete. The sample holds around 160,000 clones, 60% to 80% seen once. The sample comprised PBMCs. The TCR sequence derives from a middle-aged woman in good health and CMV-seropositive. This chain uses TRBV19 with TRBJ1-3; TRBD1 aligns across 7 bases. As DNA, the CDR3 is TGTGCCAGTAGTATGGAGGGGGCGCCCGGAAACACCATATATTTT. The encoded protein is CASSMEGAPGNTIYF.